The 8 T cell receptor beta chains reported below all come from one sample, sequenced in a study of T cells in Graves' hyperthyroidism and ophthalmopathy. Amplification of TCR beta CDR3 regions was performed using RNA transcripts as template. The primer set for the first-round RT-PCR of the TCR CDR3 was HTBI. TCRdb re-called the multiplex PCR reads with MiXCR, one entry per CDR3 protein. The data show around 700,000 distinct CDR3 sequences, roughly 32% seen once. The sample was blood. The receptors were gathered from a middle-aged woman with Graves' hyperthyroidism.

This clonotype was counted between two and nine times. The chain links TRBV5-4 to TRBJ1-4; D perhaps matches TRBD1 (6 bases). The CDR3 has 14 amino acids. Per the germline V gene, CDR1 is SGHNT and CDR2 is YYREEE (reference sequence). V lost 4 bases and J 4 bases, leaving 11 bases between the germline ends. The CDR3, as DNA: TGTGCCAGCAGCCCGAGGGACAATAATGAAAAACTGTTTTTT. Translation: CASSPRDNNEKLFF.

This clonotype was recorded at least ten times. The chain is built from TRBV19 and TRBJ1-6; maybe TRBD1 (6 bases). The CDR3 spans 14 residues. Per the germline V gene, CDR1 is LNHDA and CDR2 is SQIVND (reference sequence). The V and J ends lost 6 bases and 7 bases respectively, with 13 bases between them. This CDR3 reads CASRWGARNSPLHF. In DNA, the CDR3 is TGTGCCAGTAGGTGGGGGGCGCGGAATTCACCCCTCCACTTT.

The table lists this clonotype with many counts. The V and J genes are TRBV29-1 and TRBJ1-1, with D uncertain. This CDR3 region has 10 residues. Per the germline V gene, CDR1 is SQVTM and CDR2 is ANQGSEA. Between the trimmed V and J ends, which lost 6 bases and 2 bases, there was a span of 4 bases. DNA of the CDR3: TGCAGCGTCGCCAACACTGAAGCTTTCTTT. This sequence encodes CSVANTEAFF.

This clonotype was seen only a few times. An end of the junction does not agree with germline; a read error may underlie this. The genes are TRBV10-3 and TRBJ2-7; 7 nucleotides agree with TRBD1. The length of the CDR3 is 16 residues. Germline V gene sequence: CDR1 ENHRY, CDR2 SYGVKD. Written as DNA, the CDR3 is TGTGCCAGCAGTGAAGACAGGGTCCTCAACTACTACGAGCAGTACTTC. Translating it yields CASSEDRVLNYYEQYF.

This clonotype was counted at least ten times. The chain is built from TRBV10-3 and TRBJ2-5, with TRBD1 as a possible D gene (5 bases). Trimming shortened V by 6 bases and J by 5 bases, and 13 bases separated the two germline ends. The CDR3 consists of 13 residues. The germline V gene has CDR1 ENHRY and CDR2 SYGVKD. The CDR3 nucleotides are TGTGCCATCAGCCAAAGGGCAGGGGAGACCCAGTACTTC. It specifies CAISQRAGETQYF.

This clonotype showed up many times. An end of the junction differs from the germline gene, which may be a read error. The gene calls are TRBV7-8 and TRBJ1-2, with D unclear. The CDR3 is 14 amino acids. Germline CDR1 SGHVS, CDR2 FQNEAQ. The CDR3 is CASSLALPFYDYTF. CDR3 nucleotides: TGTGCCAGCAGCTTAGCGCTGCCGTTCTATGACTACACCTTC.

The sample holds many counts of this clonotype. This sequence joins TRBV12-3 or TRBV12-4 and TRBJ1-1, with D maybe TRBD1 (5 bases). This CDR3 has 16 residues. The V end was cut by 4 bases, the J end by 0 bases, with 15 bases between. The CDR3 DNA reads as TGTGCCAGCAGTTACGGAGGGGCGGTCTTGAACACTGAAGCTTTCTTT. It encodes CASSYGGAVLNTEAFF.

With respect to this clonotype: A clone one base away is much larger, so this may be a read error. Because it lacks the conserved phenylalanine or tryptophan at the end, this CDR3 is likely a read error. This chain's CDR3 is CASSSTYPAEAFL. The DNA for the CDR3 is TGTGCCAGCAGTTCAACGTATCCGGCTGAAGCTTTCTTG. The chain couples TRBV6-5 to TRBJ1-1, with D uncertain. The germline CDR1 and CDR2 sequences are MNHEY and SVGAGI. The CDR3 sequence is 13 residues long. V lost 4 bases, J lost 6 bases, and 12 bases lay in between.